These 23 T cell receptor beta chains were all obtained from the same sample, sequenced in a study of blood T cell repertoires in COVID-19. Some clones are missing from TCRdb's copy, which holds only in-frame ones; the method was immunoSEQ multiplex PCR. Of under 350,000 clones in the sample, approximately 90% were seen once. The sequencing input was peripheral blood. These receptors came from a middle-aged man with acute or convalescent COVID-19.

V is TRBV15 and J is TRBJ2-3, with 9 nucleotides matching TRBD1. V shed 3 bases, J shed 7 bases, and the junction held 11 bases outside the gene matches. Germline loops: CDR1 LNHNV, CDR2 YYDKDF (reference sequence). The CDR3 is made up of 16 amino acids. The CDR3 sequence is CATSRTGTGTFYTQYF. DNA for the CDR3: TGTGCCACCAGCAGGACCGGGACAGGGACTTTTTATACGCAGTATTTT.

This chain joins TRBV7-6 and TRBJ2-3, with D perhaps TRBD2 (7 bases). From germline, CDR1 is SGHVS and CDR2 FNYEAQ. V shed 2 bases and J shed 6 bases, with 15 bases lying between them. This CDR3 is 15 amino acids long. CDR3 bases: TGTGCCAGCAGCTTACAAACAGGGAGGGCGGATACGCAGTATTTT. Residues: CASSLQTGRADTQYF.

The count of this clone is one. The chain couples TRBV3-1 (or the pseudogene TRBV3-2) to TRBJ1-2, with 7 bases matching TRBD1. The length of the CDR3 is 18 residues. CDR1 LGHDT and CDR2 YNNKEL come from the germline V gene (reference sequence). The junction had 16 bases not matched to a gene; V was cut back by 0 bases and J by 6 bases. CDR3 sequence (DNA): TGTGCCAGCAGCCAAGACCGCCCCCTTGACAGGGCGCAAGATGGCTACACCTTC. Protein product: CASSQDRPLDRAQDGYTF.

The V gene is TRBV5-1, the J gene TRBJ2-3; 8 bases agree with TRBD1. Germline CDR1 and CDR2: SGHRS and YFSETQ. The CDR3 is 14 amino acids. The V and J ends lost 4 bases and 5 bases, in that order; junction bases with no gene match: 6. CDR3 nucleotide sequence: TGCGCCAGCAGCCTCCGACAGGGGTTAGATACGCAGTATTTT. Amino acid sequence: CASSLRQGLDTQYF.

The chain links TRBV14 to TRBJ1-4; D call uncertain. The V end was cut by 6 bases, the J end by 4 bases, with 9 bases between. Germline CDR1 SGHDN, CDR2 FVKESK. The CDR3 runs to 13 residues. The CDR3 spells CASSGGLNEKLFF. The CDR3 DNA follows: TGTGCCAGCAGTGGTGGGCTTAATGAAAAACTGTTTTTT.

The gene calls are TRBV2 and TRBJ1-1; no reliable D call. The CDR3 has 13 residues. CDR1 is SNHLY, CDR2 FYNNEI, per germline. Deletions cut 4 bases from V and 2 bases from J, with 8 bases between. The CDR3 loop reads CASSGRRNTEAFF. The CDR3 coding sequence is TGTGCCAGCAGTGGAAGGAGAAACACTGAAGCTTTCTTT.

This sequence joins TRBV25-1 and TRBJ2-2, with 7 bases fitting TRBD2. This CDR3 contains 15 residues. CDR1 is MGHDK, CDR2 SYGVNS, per germline. The ends lost 3 bases at V and 4 bases at J; junction bases unmatched: 5. The CDR3 coding sequence is TGTGCCAGCAGTGACTTGGGAGGGAGCACCGGGGAGCTGTTTTTT. This encodes CASSDLGGSTGELFF.

This chain joins TRBV5-1 and TRBJ2-1; TRBD2 is a possible D gene (5 bases). The CDR3 sequence is 13 residues long. In germline, CDR1 is SGHRS, CDR2 YFSETQ. V lost 3 bases, J lost 5 bases, and 9 bases lay in between. The DNA of the CDR3 is TGCGCCAGCAGCTCCCGGGGTAACAATGAGCAGTTCTTC. This gives the protein CASSSRGNNEQFF.

The V gene is TRBV2, the J gene TRBJ2-7; TRBD2 agrees at 8 bases. The CDR3 is 14 residues long. CDR1 SNHLY and CDR2 FYNNEI come from the germline V gene. The ends lost 7 bases at V and 2 bases at J; junction bases unmatched: 7. For the CDR3, the DNA is TGTGCCAGCATGAAGGTAGCGGGGACCTACGAGCAGTACTTC. Translating it yields CASMKVAGTYEQYF.

The chain couples TRBV27 to TRBJ2-1; 7 bases are a match to TRBD1. Germline assignment: CDR1 MNHEY and CDR2 SMNVEV (reference sequence). This CDR3 comprises 14 residues. V trimming: 6 bases; J trimming: 3 bases; junction bases outside the gene matches: 5. CDR3 in amino acids: CASRGDSNYNEQFF. The CDR3 bases are TGTGCCAGCAGGGGGGACAGCAACTACAATGAGCAGTTCTTC.

V and J are TRBV6-5 and TRBJ2-3; D is undetermined. The CDR3 is 13 residues long. Germline-derived CDR1 and CDR2 are MNHEY and SVGAGI. V dropped 6 bases and J dropped 0 bases, with 7 bases sitting between them. CDR3: CASSPPSTDTQYF. The CDR3 DNA sequence: TGTGCCAGCAGCCCCCCTAGCACAGATACGCAGTATTTT.

This rearrangement joins TRBV6-6 to TRBJ1-1, with D possibly being TRBD1 (6 bases). The CDR3 is made up of 15 amino acids. V was pared by 0 bases and J by 4 bases, with 12 bases between. Looked up from germline, CDR1 is MNHNY and CDR2 is SVGAGI (reference sequence). The CDR3 nucleotides read TGTGCCAGCAGTTACTCGGTCCAAGGGGGCACTGAAGCTTTCTTT. It codes for CASSYSVQGGTEAFF.

A word on this clone: The identical CDR3 is also encoded by other nucleotide sequences in the sample. The gene calls are TRBV5-1 and TRBJ1-5; D unresolved. Germline lookup yields CDR1 SGHRS and CDR2 YFSETQ. The germline V and J ends were trimmed by 2 bases and 7 bases, with 10 bases remaining between them. The CDR3 spans 13 residues. In DNA form, the CDR3 reads TGCGCCAGCAGCTTAACGGGGAACCAGCCCCAGCATTTT. The encoded protein is CASSLTGNQPQHF.

The CDR3: CASGYQTGTYSGANVLTF. The CDR3 bases are TGTGCTAGTGGTTACCAGACAGGGACCTACTCTGGGGCCAACGTCCTGACTTTC. This chain connects TRBV12-5 to TRBJ2-6; 7 bases are a match to TRBD1. This CDR3 spans 18 amino acids. The germline gives CDR1 LGHNT, CDR2 FRNRAP. The V segment lost 4 bases and the J segment 0 bases; nucleotides outside the gene matches: 9.

CDR3 residues: CASSLKGQRNEKLFF. The DNA of the CDR3 is TGTGCCAGCAGCTTGAAGGGACAGAGAAATGAAAAACTGTTTTTT. The chain combines TRBV5-8 with TRBJ1-4, with TRBD1 matching over 7 bases. Germline CDR1 is SGHTS and CDR2 is YDEGEE. This CDR3 is built from 15 residues. Germline trimming cut 1 base from V and 5 bases from J; bases unmatched to any gene: 5.

The chain employs TRBV7-2 and TRBJ1-2, with 7 bases identical to TRBD1. Per the germline V gene, CDR1 is SGHTA and CDR2 is FQGNSA. Losses at the gene ends were 5 bases for V and 3 bases for J; bases not matched to a gene: 3. This CDR3 has 13 residues. Written as DNA, the CDR3 is TGTGCCAGCAGCCCTGACAGGGACTATGGCTACACCTTC. It codes for CASSPDRDYGYTF. Filled out from reference TRBV7-2 and TRBJ1-2, the complete variable domain reads GAGVSQSPSNKVTEKGKDVELRCDPISGHTALYWYRQSLGQGLEFLIYFQGNSAPDKSGLPSDRFSAERTGGSVSTLTIQRTQQEDSAVYLCASSPDRDYGYTFGSGTRLTVV.

This chain uses TRBV5-4 with TRBJ1-4, with no clear D. V was pared by 6 bases and J by 7 bases, with 13 bases between. CDR1 and CDR2 (germline): SGHNT, YYREEE (reference sequence). CDR3 length: 13 amino acids. The CDR3 spells CASTVRNGEKLFF. Written as DNA, the CDR3 is TGTGCCAGCACTGTGCGGAATGGTGAAAAACTGTTTTTT.

V gene TRBV27 combines with J gene TRBJ2-1; D might be TRBD2 (6 bases). Per the germline V gene, CDR1 is MNHEY and CDR2 is SMNVEV (reference sequence). The CDR3 covers 15 residues. V lost 5 bases and J lost 4, with 15 bases in between. The DNA for the CDR3 is TGTGCCAGCAGTCCATGGGGACTGGTATACAATGAGCAGTTCTTC. Translating it yields CASSPWGLVYNEQFF.

V usage is TRBV14 and J usage is TRBJ1-2; D remains ambiguous. V was trimmed by 3 bases and J by 4 bases, leaving 12 bases between them. Germline assignment: CDR1 SGHDN and CDR2 FVKESK. The length of the CDR3 is 14 residues. DNA for the CDR3: TGTGCCAGCAGCCACAGGCTAAGTAGCTATGGCTACACCTTC. As protein: CASSHRLSSYGYTF. Together with reference TRBV14 and TRBJ1-2, the CDR3 gives the full variable domain: EAGVTQFPSHSVIEKGQTVTLRCDPISGHDNLYWYRRVMGKEIKFLLHFVKESKQDESGMPNNRFLAERTGGTYSTLKVQPAELEDSGVYFCASSHRLSSYGYTFGSGTRLTVV.

This chain connects TRBV11-2 to TRBJ2-3; D not resolved. V shed 4 bases and J shed 2 bases, with 4 bases lying between them. CDR1 and CDR2 from the germline V gene are SGHAT and FQNNGV. The CDR3 runs to 12 residues. CDR3 nucleotides: TGTGCCAGCAGCTCTACCACAGATACGCAGTATTTT. Its translation is CASSSTTDTQYF. Full variable domain (rest looked up from reference TRBV11-2 and TRBJ2-3): EAGVAQSPRYKIIEKRQSVAFWCNPISGHATLYWYQQILGQGPKLLIQFQNNGVVDDSQLPKDRFSAERLKGVDSTLKIQPAKLEDSAVYLCASSSTTDTQYFGPGTRLTVL.

This chain joins TRBV7-2 and TRBJ1-1; no clear D. V lost 4 bases, J lost 3 bases, and 9 bases lay in between. Germline CDR1 is SGHTA and CDR2 is FQGNSA. The CDR3 extends over 13 amino acids. The CDR3, as DNA: TGTGCCAGCAGCTATGGTAGCCACACTGAAGCTTTCTTT. Its protein product is CASSYGSHTEAFF. Filled out from reference TRBV7-2 and TRBJ1-1, the complete variable domain reads GAGVSQSPSNKVTEKGKDVELRCDPISGHTALYWYRQSLGQGLEFLIYFQGNSAPDKSGLPSDRFSAERTGGSVSTLTIQRTQQEDSAVYLCASSYGSHTEAFFGQGTRLTVV.

This chain links TRBV15 with TRBJ1-4; tentatively, D is TRBD1 (5 bases). CDR3 length: 17 residues. Trimming stripped 2 bases from V and 0 bases from J, with 13 bases between. In germline, CDR1 is LNHNV, CDR2 YYDKDF (reference sequence). CDR3 region: CATSRPGRGATNEKLFF. The CDR3 nucleotides read TGTGCCACCAGCAGACCGGGGAGGGGTGCAACTAATGAAAAACTGTTTTTT.

The chain carries TRBV3-1 (or the pseudogene TRBV3-2) and TRBJ1-2; a possible D gene is TRBD1 (6 bases). From germline, CDR1 is LGHDT and CDR2 YNNKEL (reference sequence). Trimming stripped 0 bases from V and 7 bases from J, with 24 bases between. This CDR3 region has 18 residues. CDR3 protein: CASSQDRGSGQTRGGYTF. CDR3 in DNA: TGTGCCAGCAGCCAAGATCGGGGAAGTGGACAGACGAGGGGTGGCTACACCTTC.